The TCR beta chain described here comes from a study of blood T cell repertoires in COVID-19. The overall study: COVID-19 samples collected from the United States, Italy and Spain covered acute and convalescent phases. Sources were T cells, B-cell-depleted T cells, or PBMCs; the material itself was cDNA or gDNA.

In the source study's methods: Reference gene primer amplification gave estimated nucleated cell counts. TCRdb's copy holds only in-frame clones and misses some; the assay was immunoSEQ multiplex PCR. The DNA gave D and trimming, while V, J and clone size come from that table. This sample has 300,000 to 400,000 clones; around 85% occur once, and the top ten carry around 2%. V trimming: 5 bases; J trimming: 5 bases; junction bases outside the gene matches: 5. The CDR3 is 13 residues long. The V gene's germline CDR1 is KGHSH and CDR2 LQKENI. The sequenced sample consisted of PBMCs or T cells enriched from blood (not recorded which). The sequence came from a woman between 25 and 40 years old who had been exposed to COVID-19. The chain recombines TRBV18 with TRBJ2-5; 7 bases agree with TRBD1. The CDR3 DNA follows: TGTGCCAGCTCATCCCAGGGGGTCGAGACCCAGTACTTC. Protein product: CASSSQGVETQYF.